Below, 9 T cell receptor beta chains from the same sample are listed, as sequenced in a study of cytomegalovirus exposure and HLA in healthy donors. Primers: 60 Vbeta forward and 13 Jbeta reverse. The repertoire was sequenced with immunoSEQ multiplex PCR; TCRdb's copy has only in-frame clones and lacks some. The repertoire holds 100,000 or so clones, 70% to 80% seen once, with 9.6% in the top ten. Material: PBMCs. All receptors come from a male donor in good health and CMV-seropositive.

The chain carries TRBV9 and TRBJ1-6; the D is unclear. CDR3 size: 14 residues. The V gene's germline CDR1 is SGDLS and CDR2 YYNGEE. With 2 bases removed from V and 3 bases from J, the gap between germline ends came to 6 bases. CDR3 DNA: TGTGCCAGCAGCGTTGCAGACTATAATTCACCCCTCCACTTT. Residues: CASSVADYNSPLHF.

J is TRBJ2-1 and V is TRBV7-9; perhaps TRBD2 as D (6 bases). CDR1 and CDR2 from the germline V gene are SEHNR and FQNEAQ (reference sequence). The CDR3 is 16 residues long. V was shortened by 5 bases and J by 4 bases, with 18 bases between the two germline ends. The CDR3 bases are TGTGCCAGCAGCCGAGGAGGAGCGGGTCGTTACAATGAGCAGTTCTTC. Protein sequence: CASSRGGAGRYNEQFF.

J is TRBJ1-5 and V is TRBV7-9; 7 bases are shared with TRBD1. The CDR3 loop spans 15 amino acids. J was trimmed by 0 bases and V by 5 bases; bases with no gene match: 4. The germline V gene has CDR1 SEHNR and CDR2 FQNEAQ (reference sequence). CDR3 coding DNA: TGTGCCAGCAGCCCTGGACAGGTTAGCAATCAGCCCCAGCATTTT. Encoded protein: CASSPGQVSNQPQHF.

This chain connects TRBV6-5 to TRBJ1-1; D is uncertain. CDR1 is MNHEY, CDR2 SVGAGI, per germline. Trimming cost V 6 bases and J 0 bases, with 8 bases left between them. The CDR3 loop spans 13 amino acids. CDR3 nucleotides: TGTGCCAGCAGCCCGGGAGTGAACACTGAAGCTTTCTTT. Translation: CASSPGVNTEAFF.

This clone was observed at least ten times. The identical CDR3 is also encoded by other nucleotide sequences in the sample. This sequence joins TRBV10-2 and TRBJ1-5, with D perhaps TRBD1 (6 bases). V gave up 0 bases and J gave up 4 bases, with 10 bases separating them. Germline assignment: CDR1 WSHSY and CDR2 SAAADI. This CDR3 has 15 amino acids. CDR3 DNA sequence: TGCGCCAGCAGTGAGTCGGGACATCGTAATCAGCCCCAGCATTTT. Translation: CASSESGHRNQPQHF.

This CDR3 is CASSVEAGGPNEQFF. DNA for the CDR3: TGTGCCAGCAGCGTAGAGGCGGGAGGGCCGAATGAGCAGTTCTTC. The chain joins TRBV9 to TRBJ2-1, with 9 bases fitting TRBD2. Losses at the gene ends were 0 bases for V and 7 bases for J; bases not matched to a gene: 5. This CDR3 has 15 residues. The germline CDR1 and CDR2 sequences are SGDLS and YYNGEE.

This chain joins TRBV7-2 and TRBJ2-7, with 7 positions matching TRBD1. After removal of 3 bases from V and 5 bases from J, the junction contained 10 bases not matched to a gene. The length of the CDR3 is 15 residues. Germline V lookup: CDR1 SGHTA, CDR2 FQGNSA. CDR3 in amino acids: CASSLTGPTTNEQYF. The CDR3, as DNA: TGTGCCAGCAGCTTGACAGGGCCGACCACCAACGAGCAGTACTTC.

V is TRBV7-9 and J is TRBJ2-1; 14 nucleotides line up with TRBD2. Germline CDR1 and CDR2: SEHNR and FQNEAQ (reference sequence). V lost 1 base, J lost 10 bases, and 9 bases stayed unmatched. The CDR3 is 17 residues long. The CDR3 coding sequence is TGTGCCAGCAGCTTAGGGGGGGGACTAGCGGGAGAACGGGAGCAGTTCTTC. It codes for CASSLGGGLAGEREQFF. The full variable domain, completed using reference TRBV7-9 and TRBJ2-1, is DTGVSQNPRHKITKRGQNVTFRCDPISEHNRLYWYRQTLGQGPEFLTYFQNEAQLEKSRLLSDRFSAERPKGSFSTLEIQRTEQGDSAMYLCASSLGGGLAGEREQFFGPGTRLTVL.

V and J are TRBV6-6 and TRBJ1-1; no clear D. CDR1 MNHNY and CDR2 SVGAGI come from the germline V gene (reference sequence). The V and J ends lost 6 bases and 1 base respectively, with 12 bases between them. This CDR3 comprises 14 residues. CDR3 loop: CASSSGLRNTEAFF. CDR3 DNA: TGTGCCAGCAGCTCAGGACTGAGGAACACTGAAGCTTTCTTT.